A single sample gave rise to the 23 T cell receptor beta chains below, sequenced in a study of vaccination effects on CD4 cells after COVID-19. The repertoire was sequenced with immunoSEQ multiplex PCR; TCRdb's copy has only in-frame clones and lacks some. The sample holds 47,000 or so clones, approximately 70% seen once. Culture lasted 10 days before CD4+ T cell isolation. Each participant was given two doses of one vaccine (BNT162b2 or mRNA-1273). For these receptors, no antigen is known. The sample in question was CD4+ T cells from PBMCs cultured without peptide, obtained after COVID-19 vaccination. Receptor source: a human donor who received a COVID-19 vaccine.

The CDR3 nucleotides are TGTGCCAGTAGTATAGTAATCTTAGCGGGACAGCTGAATCAGCCCCAGCATTTT. Translated, it gives CASSIVILAGQLNQPQHF. This sequence joins TRBV19 and TRBJ1-5; 7 bases map to TRBD1. Germline lookup yields CDR1 LNHDA and CDR2 SQIVND (reference sequence). V gave up 1 base and J gave up 4 bases; unmatched junction bases: 13. This CDR3 spans 18 amino acids.

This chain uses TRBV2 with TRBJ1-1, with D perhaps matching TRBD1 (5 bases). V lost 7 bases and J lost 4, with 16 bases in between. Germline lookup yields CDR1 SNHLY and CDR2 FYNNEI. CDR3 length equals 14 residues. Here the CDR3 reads CASISGYGGTEAFF. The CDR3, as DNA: TGTGCCAGCATTTCAGGGTATGGAGGCACTGAAGCTTTCTTT.

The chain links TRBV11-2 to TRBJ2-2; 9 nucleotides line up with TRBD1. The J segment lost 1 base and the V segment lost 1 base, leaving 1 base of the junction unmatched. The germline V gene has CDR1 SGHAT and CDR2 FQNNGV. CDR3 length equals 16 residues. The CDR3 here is CASSLAGQGNTGELFF. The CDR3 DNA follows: TGTGCCAGCAGCTTAGCGGGACAGGGGAACACCGGGGAGCTGTTTTTT.

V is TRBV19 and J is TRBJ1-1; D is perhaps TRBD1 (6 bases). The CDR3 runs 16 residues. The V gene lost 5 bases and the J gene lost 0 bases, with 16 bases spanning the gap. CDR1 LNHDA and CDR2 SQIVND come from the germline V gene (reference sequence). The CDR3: CASSPFLTGMNTEAFF. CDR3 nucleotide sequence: TGTGCCAGTAGTCCTTTTTTAACAGGGATGAACACTGAAGCTTTCTTT.

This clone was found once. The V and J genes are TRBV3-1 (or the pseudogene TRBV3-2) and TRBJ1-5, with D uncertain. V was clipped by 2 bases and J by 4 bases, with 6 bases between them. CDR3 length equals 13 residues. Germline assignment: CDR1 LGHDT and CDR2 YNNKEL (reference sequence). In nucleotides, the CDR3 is TGTGCCAGCAGCCAATACGGGAATCAGCCCCAGCATTTT. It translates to CASSQYGNQPQHF.

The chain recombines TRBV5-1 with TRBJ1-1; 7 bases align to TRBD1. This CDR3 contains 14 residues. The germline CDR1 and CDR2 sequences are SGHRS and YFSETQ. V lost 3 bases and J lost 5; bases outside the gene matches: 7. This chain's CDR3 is CASSSGQVGTEAFF. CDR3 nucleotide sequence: TGCGCCAGCAGCTCTGGACAGGTAGGGACTGAAGCTTTCTTT.

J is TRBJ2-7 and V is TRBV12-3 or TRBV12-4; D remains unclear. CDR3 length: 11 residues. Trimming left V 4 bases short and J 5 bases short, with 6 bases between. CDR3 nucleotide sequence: TGTGCCAGCAGTTCGTTAAACGAGCAGTACTTC. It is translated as CASSSLNEQYF.

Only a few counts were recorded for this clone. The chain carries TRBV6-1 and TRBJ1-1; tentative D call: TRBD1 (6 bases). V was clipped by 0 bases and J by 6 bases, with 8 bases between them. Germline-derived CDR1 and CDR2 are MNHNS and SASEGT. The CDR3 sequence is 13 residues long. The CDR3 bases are TGTGCCAGCAGTGAAGCCCCAGGGGCTGAAGCTTTCTTT. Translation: CASSEAPGAEAFF.

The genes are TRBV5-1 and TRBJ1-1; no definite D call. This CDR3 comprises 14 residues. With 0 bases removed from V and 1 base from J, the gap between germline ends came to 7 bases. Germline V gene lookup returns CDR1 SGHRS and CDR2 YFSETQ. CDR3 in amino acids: CASSLGRQNTEAFF. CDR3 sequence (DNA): TGCGCCAGCAGCTTGGGGAGACAGAACACTGAAGCTTTCTTT.

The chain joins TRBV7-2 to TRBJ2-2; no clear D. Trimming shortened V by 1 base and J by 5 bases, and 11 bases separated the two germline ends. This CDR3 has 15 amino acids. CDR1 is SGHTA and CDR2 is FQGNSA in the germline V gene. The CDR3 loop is CASSLVPQLTGELFF. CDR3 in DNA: TGTGCCAGCAGCTTAGTTCCCCAACTGACCGGGGAGCTGTTTTTT.

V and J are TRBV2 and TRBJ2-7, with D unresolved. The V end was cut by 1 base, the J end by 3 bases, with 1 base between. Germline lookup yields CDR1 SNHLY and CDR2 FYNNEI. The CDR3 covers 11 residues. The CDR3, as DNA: TGTGCCAGCAGTGAAGGCTACGAGCAGTACTTC. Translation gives CASSEGYEQYF.

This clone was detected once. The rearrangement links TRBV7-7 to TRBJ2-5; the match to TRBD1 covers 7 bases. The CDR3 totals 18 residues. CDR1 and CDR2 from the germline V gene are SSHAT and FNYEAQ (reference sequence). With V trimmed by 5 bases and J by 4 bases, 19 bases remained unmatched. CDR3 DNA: TGTGCCAGCAGCGTAGGCGACTCCAGGGGGTATACGGGAGAGACCCAGTACTTC. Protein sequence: CASSVGDSRGYTGETQYF.

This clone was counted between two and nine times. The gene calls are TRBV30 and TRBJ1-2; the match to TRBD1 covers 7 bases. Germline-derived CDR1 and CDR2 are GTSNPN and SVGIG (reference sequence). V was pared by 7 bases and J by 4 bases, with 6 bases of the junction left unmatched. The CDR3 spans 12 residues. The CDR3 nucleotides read TGTGCCTACACGACAGGGTTCTATGGCTACACCTTC. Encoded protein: CAYTTGFYGYTF.

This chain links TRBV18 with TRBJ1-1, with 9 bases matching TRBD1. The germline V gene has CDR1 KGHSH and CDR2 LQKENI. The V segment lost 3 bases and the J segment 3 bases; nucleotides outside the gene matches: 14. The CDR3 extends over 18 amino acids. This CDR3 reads CASSPNLGTGNFYTEAFF. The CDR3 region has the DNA TGTGCCAGCTCACCTAACCTGGGGACAGGGAATTTTTACACTGAAGCTTTCTTT. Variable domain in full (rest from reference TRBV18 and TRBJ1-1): NAGVMQNPRHLVRRRGQEARLRCSPMKGHSHVYWYRQLPEEGLKFMVYLQKENIIDESGMPKERFSAEFPKEGPSILRIQQVVRGDSAAYFCASSPNLGTGNFYTEAFFGQGTRLTVV.

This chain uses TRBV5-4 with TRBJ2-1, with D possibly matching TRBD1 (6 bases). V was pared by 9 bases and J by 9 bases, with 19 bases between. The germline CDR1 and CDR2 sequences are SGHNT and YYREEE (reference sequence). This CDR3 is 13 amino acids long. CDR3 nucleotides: TGTGCCACTTCCTTCTACAGGGCCAGTGAGCAGTTCTTC. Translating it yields CATSFYRASEQFF.

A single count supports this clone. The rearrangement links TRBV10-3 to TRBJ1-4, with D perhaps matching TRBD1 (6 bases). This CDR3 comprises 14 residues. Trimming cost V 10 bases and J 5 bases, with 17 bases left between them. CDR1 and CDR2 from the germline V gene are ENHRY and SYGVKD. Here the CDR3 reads CATGNRELNEKLFF. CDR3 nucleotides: TGTGCCACGGGAAACAGGGAGTTAAATGAAAAACTGTTTTTT.

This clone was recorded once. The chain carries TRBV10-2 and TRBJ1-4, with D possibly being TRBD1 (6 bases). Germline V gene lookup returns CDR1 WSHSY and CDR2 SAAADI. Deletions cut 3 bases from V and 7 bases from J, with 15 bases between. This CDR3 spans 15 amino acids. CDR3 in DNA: TGCGCCAGCAGTGACTCACAGGGAAGCACTGAAAAACTGTTTTTT. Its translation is CASSDSQGSTEKLFF.

The CDR3 region is CASRRTGYYGYTF. DNA for the CDR3: TGTGCCAGCAGGCGGACAGGGTATTATGGCTACACCTTC. This chain connects TRBV12-3 or TRBV12-4 to TRBJ1-2, with 8 positions matching TRBD1. The CDR3 consists of 13 residues. With V trimmed by 6 bases and J by 5 bases, 5 bases remained unmatched.

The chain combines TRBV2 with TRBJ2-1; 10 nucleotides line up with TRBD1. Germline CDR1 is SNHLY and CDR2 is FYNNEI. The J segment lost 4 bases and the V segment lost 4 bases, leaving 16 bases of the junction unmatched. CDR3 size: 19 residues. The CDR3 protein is CASSGDRGRGGGTYNEQFF. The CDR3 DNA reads TGTGCCAGCAGTGGGGACAGGGGACGGGGCGGGGGAACGTACAATGAGCAGTTCTTC.

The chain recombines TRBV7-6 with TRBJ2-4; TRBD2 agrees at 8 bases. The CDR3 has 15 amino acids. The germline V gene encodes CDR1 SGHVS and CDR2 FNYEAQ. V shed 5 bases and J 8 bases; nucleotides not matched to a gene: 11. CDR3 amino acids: CASSRSAGLEDIQYF. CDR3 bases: TGTGCCAGCAGCCGATCCGCGGGACTAGAGGACATTCAGTACTTC.

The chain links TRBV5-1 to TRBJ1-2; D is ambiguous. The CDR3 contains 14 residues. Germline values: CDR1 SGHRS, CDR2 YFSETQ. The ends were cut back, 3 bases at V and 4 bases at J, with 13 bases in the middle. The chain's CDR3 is CASSYQESGYGYTF. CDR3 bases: TGCGCCAGCAGCTACCAGGAATCCGGCTATGGCTACACCTTC.

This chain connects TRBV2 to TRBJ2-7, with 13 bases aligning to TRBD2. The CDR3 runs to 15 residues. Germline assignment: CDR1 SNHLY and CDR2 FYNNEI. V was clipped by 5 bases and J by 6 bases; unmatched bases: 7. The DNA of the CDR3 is TGTGCCAGCAGTATACTAGCGGGAGGGCCAAGCGAGCAGTACTTC. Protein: CASSILAGGPSEQYF.

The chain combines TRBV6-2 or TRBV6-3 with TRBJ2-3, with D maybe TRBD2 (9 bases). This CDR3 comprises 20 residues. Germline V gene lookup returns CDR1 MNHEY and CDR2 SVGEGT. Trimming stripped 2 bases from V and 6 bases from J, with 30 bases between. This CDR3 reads CASSYGTGRVGGRASDTQYF. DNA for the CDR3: TGTGCCAGCAGTTACGGGACAGGACGAGTAGGCGGGAGGGCCTCGGATACGCAGTATTTT.